Presented here are 29 T cell receptor beta chains from one specimen sequenced in a study of blood T cell repertoires in COVID-19. Measured with immunoSEQ multiplex PCR; TCRdb has only the in-frame clones, and not every one. Of about 220,000 clones in the sample, approximately 80% were seen once. The specimen sequenced was PBMCs or T cells enriched from blood (not recorded which). The origin of the receptors is an older woman who had recovered from COVID-19.

V gene TRBV7-8 combines with J gene TRBJ2-3; 10 bases line up with TRBD2. CDR1 and CDR2 from the germline V gene are SGHVS and FQNEAQ. The length of the CDR3 is 15 residues. After removal of 5 bases from V and 5 bases from J, the junction contained 7 bases not matched to a gene. The CDR3 region is CASSRAGGPVDTQYF. The CDR3 DNA is TGTGCCAGCAGCCGAGCGGGGGGGCCGGTAGATACGCAGTATTTT.

The chain has TRBV10-3 and TRBJ2-5; weak D call: TRBD1 (6 bases). This CDR3 is 15 amino acids long. V gave up 3 bases and J gave up 5 bases, with 16 bases separating them. Germline CDR1 and CDR2: ENHRY and SYGVKD. CDR3 sequence (DNA): TGTGCCATCAGTGAAGGACAGACCGGTGGTGAGACCCAGTACTTC. This codes for CAISEGQTGGETQYF.

This rearrangement joins TRBV25-1 to TRBJ1-2, with TRBD1 matching over 7 bases. Per the germline V gene, CDR1 is MGHDK and CDR2 is SYGVNS. V lost 2 bases and J lost 5; bases outside the gene matches: 8. The CDR3 is 15 residues long. The CDR3 DNA reads TGTGCCAGCAGTGAAGGGCCAGGGGGTATGTATGGCTACACCTTC. Its translation: CASSEGPGGMYGYTF.

The rearrangement links TRBV7-9 to TRBJ1-6, with 7 bases identical to TRBD1. The CDR3 length is 11 residues. The germline V gene has CDR1 SEHNR and CDR2 FQNEAQ (reference sequence). The junction had 5 bases not matched to a gene; V was cut back by 5 bases and J by 16 bases. For the CDR3, the DNA is TGTGCCAGCAGCGCGGGACAGTGGCTCCACTTT. Translated, it gives CASSAGQWLHF.

The chain uses TRBV19 and TRBJ1-5; 12 bases map to TRBD1. The CDR3 sequence is 16 residues long. V was clipped by 4 bases and J by 3 bases; unmatched bases: 4. Looked up from germline, CDR1 is LNHDA and CDR2 is SQIVND (reference sequence). DNA for the CDR3: TGTGCCAGTAGTAGAACGGGACAGGGGGCCAATCAGCCCCAGCATTTT. Residues: CASSRTGQGANQPQHF.

The CDR3 bases are TGCGCCAGCAGCTTAACTCCGGGACAGCCAACCAATGGCTACACCTTC. It encodes CASSLTPGQPTNGYTF. The chain joins TRBV5-1 to TRBJ1-2; TRBD1 matches at 7 bases. The V and J ends lost 2 bases and 6 bases, in that order; junction bases with no gene match: 13. The CDR3 runs to 16 residues. Germline V gives CDR1 SGHRS, CDR2 YFSETQ.

This sequence joins TRBV5-1 and TRBJ1-2, with TRBD1 as a possible D gene (5 bases). Germline loops: CDR1 SGHRS, CDR2 YFSETQ. The CDR3 totals 14 residues. Trimming removed 0 bases at V and 8 bases at J, with 14 bases between. The CDR3 bases are TGCGCCAGCAGCTTGGCCGAAAGGGGCTACGGCTACACCTTC. It specifies CASSLAERGYGYTF. Combining the CDR3 with reference TRBV5-1 and TRBJ1-2 gives the whole variable domain KAGVTQTPRYLIKTRGQQVTLSCSPISGHRSVSWYQQTPGQGLQFLFEYFSETQRNKGNFPGRFSGRQFSNSRSEMNVSTLELGDSALYLCASSLAERGYGYTFGSGTRLTVV.

V and J are TRBV12-5 and TRBJ1-1; D unclear. The V end was cut by 4 bases, the J end by 5 bases, with 8 bases between. The CDR3 spans 12 residues. CDR1 LGHNT and CDR2 FRNRAP come from the germline V gene. The CDR3 DNA is TGTGCTAGTGGTTCTCCGGGGACTGAAGCTTTCTTT. It is translated as CASGSPGTEAFF.

The table lists this clone with a count of one. This rearrangement joins TRBV5-4 to TRBJ2-3; the D gene is possibly TRBD2 (5 bases). V was trimmed by 0 bases and J by 0 bases, leaving 23 bases between them. Looked up from germline, CDR1 is SGHNT and CDR2 is YYREEE (reference sequence). This CDR3 is 20 amino acids long. The DNA of the CDR3 is TGTGCCAGCAGCTTGGCCGGATCTAGCTTTGTTGGATCTAGCACAGATACGCAGTATTTT. Its translation: CASSLAGSSFVGSSTDTQYF.

The gene calls are TRBV6-5 and TRBJ2-7; 8 bases match TRBD1. CDR3 length: 15 residues. The junction had 8 bases not matched to a gene; V was cut back by 5 bases and J by 2 bases. Germline V gene lookup returns CDR1 MNHEY and CDR2 SVGAGI. The CDR3 sequence is CASSLLGTGPYEQYF. CDR3 nucleotides: TGTGCCAGCAGTCTCCTCGGGACAGGTCCCTACGAGCAGTACTTC.

This chain joins TRBV7-6 and TRBJ2-2; a possible D gene is TRBD2 (5 bases). The CDR3 contains 14 residues. Trimming stripped 5 bases from V and 5 bases from J, with 12 bases between. The germline gives CDR1 SGHVS, CDR2 FNYEAQ. CDR3 in amino acids: CASSPLGSTGELFF. CDR3 nucleotides: TGTGCCAGCAGCCCCCTAGGGAGTACCGGGGAGCTGTTTTTT.

In this sample, this clone turned up once. The chain joins TRBV5-4 to TRBJ2-6; TRBD1 matches 8 bases. Germline V gene data show CDR1 as SGHNT and CDR2 as YYREEE (reference sequence). The length of the CDR3 is 16 residues. J was trimmed by 4 bases and V by 4 bases; bases with no gene match: 7. Here the CDR3 reads CASSRNQGAGANVLTF. DNA of the CDR3: TGTGCCAGCAGCCGAAATCAGGGGGCCGGGGCCAACGTCCTGACTTTC.

There are a few counts of this clone. J is TRBJ1-6 and V is TRBV27; a weak D match, TRBD1 (6 bases). V was trimmed by 5 bases and J by 7 bases, leaving 15 bases between them. The CDR3 totals 15 residues. Per the germline V gene, CDR1 is MNHEY and CDR2 is SMNVEV (reference sequence). The CDR3 coding sequence is TGTGCCAGCAGTAGACTGGACAGAACGAATTCACCCCTCCACTTT. Its translation: CASSRLDRTNSPLHF.

The V call is TRBV29-1, the J call TRBJ2-3, with 7 bases identical to TRBD2. CDR1 SQVTM and CDR2 ANQGSEA come from the germline V gene. This CDR3 spans 12 amino acids. V shed 7 bases and J 6 bases; nucleotides not matched to a gene: 7. The CDR3 protein is CSARLAEDTQYF. DNA of the CDR3: TGCAGCGCAAGACTAGCAGAGGATACGCAGTATTTT.

The J gene is TRBJ2-1, the V gene TRBV7-9; D is uncertain. This CDR3 has 13 amino acids. The germline CDR1 and CDR2 sequences are SEHNR and FQNEAQ (reference sequence). V dropped 5 bases and J dropped 7 bases, with 12 bases sitting between them. The CDR3, as DNA: TGTGCCAGCAGCACCTCTAAGGAGAATGAGCAGTTCTTC. Translation: CASSTSKENEQFF.

This chain uses TRBV7-2 with TRBJ2-5; 8 bases match TRBD1. Germline V CDR1 and CDR2: SGHTA, FQGNSA. V was clipped by 4 bases and J by 5 bases; unmatched bases: 6. This CDR3 contains 14 residues. The CDR3 loop is CASSSSGGEETQYF. DNA for the CDR3: TGTGCCAGCAGCTCATCAGGGGGCGAGGAGACCCAGTACTTC. Looking up the rest from reference TRBV7-2 and TRBJ2-5 gives the full variable domain: GAGVSQSPSNKVTEKGKDVELRCDPISGHTALYWYRQSLGQGLEFLIYFQGNSAPDKSGLPSDRFSAERTGGSVSTLTIQRTQQEDSAVYLCASSSSGGEETQYFGPGTRLLVL.

The chain joins TRBV3-1 (or the pseudogene TRBV3-2) to TRBJ1-2; 8 nucleotides align to TRBD1. The germline V gene encodes CDR1 LGHDT and CDR2 YNNKEL (reference sequence). CDR3 length equals 14 residues. The junction had 2 bases not matched to a gene; V was cut back by 2 bases and J by 3 bases. The CDR3 DNA reads TGTGCCAGCAGCCAACGGACAGGGTACTATGGCTACACCTTC. Its protein is CASSQRTGYYGYTF.

V gene TRBV9 combines with J gene TRBJ1-3; D is unresolved. V was clipped by 3 bases and J by 4 bases, with 11 bases between them. Germline values: CDR1 SGDLS, CDR2 YYNGEE. This CDR3 is 14 amino acids long. The CDR3 reads CASSAGTGGNTIYF. CDR3 DNA sequence: TGTGCCAGCAGCGCAGGCACTGGCGGAAACACCATATATTTT.

Worth noting for this clone: Other DNA sequences from this sample encode an identical CDR3 as well. The rearrangement joins TRBV20-1 to TRBJ1-2; D is unresolved. The CDR3 totals 11 residues. V lost 6 bases to trimming and J lost 1 base, with 6 bases between them. The germline V gene encodes CDR1 DFQATT and CDR2 SNEGSKA (reference sequence). The CDR3 protein is CSAPYNYGYTF. CDR3 DNA: TGCAGTGCCCCCTATAACTATGGCTACACCTTC.

V and J are TRBV5-4 and TRBJ1-2; the D is unclear. This CDR3 contains 12 residues. Trimming took off 6 bases at V and 8 bases at J, with 14 bases between the two ends. Germline-derived CDR1 and CDR2 are SGHNT and YYREEE (reference sequence). CDR3 protein: CASTHSAGGYTF. As DNA, the CDR3 is TGTGCCAGCACCCACTCAGCAGGAGGCTACACCTTC.

The V and J genes are TRBV11-2 and TRBJ1-1, with D uncertain. Deletions cut 5 bases from V and 2 bases from J, with 6 bases between. Per germline, CDR1 SGHAT and CDR2 FQNNGV. CDR3 length equals 12 residues. The CDR3 spells CASSKLNTEAFF. As DNA, the CDR3 is TGTGCCAGCAGCAAACTTAACACTGAAGCTTTCTTT.

The chain is built from TRBV6-1 and TRBJ2-1; 10 nucleotides line up with TRBD2. The CDR3 is 16 residues long. The V gene's germline CDR1 is MNHNS and CDR2 SASEGT. V shed 4 bases and J 0 bases; nucleotides not matched to a gene: 3. The CDR3 DNA sequence: TGTGCCAGCAGTGGAGCTAGCGGGAGCTCCTACAATGAGCAGTTCTTC. This sequence encodes CASSGASGSSYNEQFF.

The chain couples TRBV12-5 to TRBJ1-2; D is perhaps TRBD1 (5 bases). CDR3 size: 14 residues. Trimming shortened V by 0 bases and J by 5 bases, and 10 bases separated the two germline ends. Germline lookup yields CDR1 LGHNT and CDR2 FRNRAP. The CDR3 sequence is CASGLVGRVYGYTF. The DNA of the CDR3 is TGTGCTAGTGGTTTGGTTGGCAGGGTTTATGGCTACACCTTC.

This clone was counted many times. This chain links TRBV4-2 with TRBJ2-7; 8 bases map to TRBD1. V trimming: 4 bases; J trimming: 4 bases; junction bases outside the gene matches: 9. The CDR3 has 15 residues. Looked up from germline, CDR1 is LGHNA and CDR2 is YNFKEQ. This CDR3 is CASSPGQGTGYEQYF. The CDR3 DNA reads as TGTGCCAGCAGCCCAGGACAGGGTACGGGATACGAGCAGTACTTC.

This chain connects TRBV10-1 to TRBJ1-1; no clear D. Per germline, CDR1 WNHNN and CDR2 SYGVQD (reference sequence). Trimming cost V 4 bases and J 1 base, with 7 bases left between them. This CDR3 region has 13 residues. The CDR3: CASSGNRNTEAFF. The CDR3 nucleotides read TGCGCCAGCAGTGGGAACAGGAACACTGAAGCTTTCTTT.

This rearrangement joins TRBV25-1 to TRBJ2-1, with 7 bases aligning to TRBD2. The CDR3 extends over 16 amino acids. CDR1 and CDR2 (germline): MGHDK, SYGVNS. V trimming: 0 bases; J trimming: 6 bases; junction bases outside the gene matches: 8. This CDR3 reads CASSEYGGGGSNEQFF. For the CDR3, the DNA is TGTGCCAGCAGTGAATACGGCGGGGGAGGTAGCAATGAGCAGTTCTTC. The full variable domain, with the rest looked up from reference TRBV25-1 and TRBJ2-1, is EADIYQTPRYLVIGTGKKITLECSQTMGHDKMYWYQQDPGMELHLIHYSYGVNSTEKGDLSSESTVSRIRTEHFPLTLESARPSHTSQYLCASSEYGGGGSNEQFFGPGTRLTVL.

This chain links TRBV6-5 with TRBJ1-5, with TRBD1 matching over 8 bases. The CDR3 loop spans 13 amino acids. CDR1 is MNHEY, CDR2 SVGAGI, per germline. The junction had 3 bases not matched to a gene; V was cut back by 6 bases and J by 5 bases. The CDR3: CASSGTGDQPQHF. CDR3 DNA: TGTGCCAGCAGCGGGACAGGAGATCAGCCCCAGCATTTT.

The count of this clone is one. The chain couples TRBV18 to TRBJ2-7, with 8 bases matching TRBD1. This CDR3 comprises 15 residues. Germline loops: CDR1 KGHSH, CDR2 LQKENI. With 1 base clipped from V and 5 bases from J, the junction kept 7 bases outside the gene matches. Here the CDR3 reads CASSPRTGKLDEQYF. The CDR3 coding sequence is TGTGCCAGCTCACCACGGACAGGGAAGTTGGACGAGCAGTACTTC.

This chain joins TRBV19 and TRBJ2-1, with TRBD2 identical over 8 bases. The germline V gene has CDR1 LNHDA and CDR2 SQIVND (reference sequence). The CDR3 extends over 13 amino acids. Trimming removed 7 bases from V and 9 bases from J; junction bases left unmatched: 8. In nucleotides, the CDR3 is TGTGCCAGTAAAAGAGAAGCGGGGGTTGAGCAGTTCTTC. Residues: CASKREAGVEQFF.